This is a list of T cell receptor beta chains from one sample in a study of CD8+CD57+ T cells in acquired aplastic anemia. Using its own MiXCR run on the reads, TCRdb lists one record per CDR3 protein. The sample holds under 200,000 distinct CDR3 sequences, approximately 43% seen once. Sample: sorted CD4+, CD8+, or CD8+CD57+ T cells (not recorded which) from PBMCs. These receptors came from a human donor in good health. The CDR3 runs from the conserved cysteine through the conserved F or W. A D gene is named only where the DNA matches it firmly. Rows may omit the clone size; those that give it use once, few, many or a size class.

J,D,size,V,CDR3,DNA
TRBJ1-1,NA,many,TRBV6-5,CASSFGTVTEAFF,TGTGCCAGCAGTTTCGGGACCGTCACTGAAGCTTTCTTT
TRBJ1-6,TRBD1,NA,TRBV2,CASRNRGDSPLHF,TGTGCCAGCAGGAACAGGGGTGATTCACCCCTCCACTTT
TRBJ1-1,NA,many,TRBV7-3,CASSPGGSTEAFF,TGTGCCAGCAGCCCTGGGGGAAGCACTGAAGCTTTCTTT
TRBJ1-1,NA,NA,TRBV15,CATSRVWILNTEAFF,TGTGCCACCAGCAGAGTGTGGATCTTGAACACTGAAGCTTTCTTT
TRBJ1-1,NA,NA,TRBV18,CASSPRTSNTEAFF,TGTGCCAGCTCACCGCGGACCTCGAACACTGAAGCTTTCTTT
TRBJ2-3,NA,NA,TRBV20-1,CSSRDANWDVMNTQYF,TGCAGTTCCAGGGACGCGAATTGGGACGTCATGAATACGCAGTATTTT
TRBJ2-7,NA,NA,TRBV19,CASSTRQASQGKQYF,TGTGCCAGTAGTACTCGACAGGCATCACAGGGCAAGCAGTACTTC
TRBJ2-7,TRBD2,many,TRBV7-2,CASSVAGVAYEQYF,TGTGCCAGCAGCGTAGCGGGGGTAGCCTACGAGCAGTACTTC
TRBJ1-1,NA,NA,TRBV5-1,CASSLPQGSGTEAFF,TGCGCCAGCAGCTTGCCCCAGGGTTCGGGCACTGAAGCTTTCTTT
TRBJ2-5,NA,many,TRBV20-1,CSAETAKETQYF,TGCAGTGCCGAGACAGCAAAAGAGACCCAGTACTTC
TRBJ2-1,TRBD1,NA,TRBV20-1,CSARGGTGQFF,TGCAGTGCTAGAGGAGGGACAGGGCAGTTCTTC
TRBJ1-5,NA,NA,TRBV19,CASSNLHGNQPQHF,TGTGCCAGTAGTAATCTTCACGGCAATCAGCCCCAGCATTTT
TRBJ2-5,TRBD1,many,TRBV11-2,CASSSSRGHQETQYF,TGTGCCAGCAGCTCGTCCAGGGGGCACCAAGAGACCCAGTACTTC
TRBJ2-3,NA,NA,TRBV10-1,CASSRVTDTQYF,TGCGCCAGCAGTAGAGTAACAGATACGCAGTATTTT
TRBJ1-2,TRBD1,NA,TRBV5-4,CASSTTGGEGYTF,TGTGCCAGCAGCACGACAGGGGGCGAGGGCTACACCTTC
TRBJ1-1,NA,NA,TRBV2,CASRTQTGFSTEAFF,TGTGCCAGCAGAACCCAGACCGGGTTTAGCACTGAAGCTTTCTTT
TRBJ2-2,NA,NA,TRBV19,CASSVQDSYTGELFF,TGTGCCAGTAGTGTCCAGGACAGTTACACCGGGGAGCTGTTTTTT
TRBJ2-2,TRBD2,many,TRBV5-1,CASSFEAGGNTGELFF,TGCGCCAGCAGCTTTGAAGCGGGGGGGAACACCGGGGAGCTGTTTTTT
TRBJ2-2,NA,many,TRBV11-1,CASSPQTLNTGELFF,TGTGCCAGCAGCCCCCAGACGTTGAACACCGGGGAGCTGTTTTTT
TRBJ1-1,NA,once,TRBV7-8,CASSRIPGTEAFF,TGTGCCAGCAGCCGAATTCCGGGCACTGAAGCTTTCTTT
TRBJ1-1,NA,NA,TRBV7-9,CASSLNMNTGAFF,TGTGCCAGCAGCCTAAACATGAACACTGGAGCTTTCTTT
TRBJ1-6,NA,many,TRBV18,CASSPQGSYNSPLHF,TGTGCCAGCTCACCTCAGGGGTCCTATAATTCACCCCTCCACTTT
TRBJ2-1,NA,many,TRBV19,CASSIAATEQFF,TGTGCCAGTAGTATAGCAGCAACTGAGCAGTTCTTC
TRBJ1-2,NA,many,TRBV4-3,CASSQEQGYGYTF,TGCGCCAGCAGCCAGGAACAGGGCTATGGCTACACCTTC
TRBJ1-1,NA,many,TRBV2,CASSEWANTEAFF,TGTGCCAGCAGTGAGTGGGCCAATACTGAAGCTTTCTTT
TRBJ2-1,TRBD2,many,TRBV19,CASRLSSGRNNEQFF,TGTGCCAGTCGATTGTCTAGCGGGAGAAACAATGAGCAGTTCTTC
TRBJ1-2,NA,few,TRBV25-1,CASSEGWVNYGYTF,TGTGCCAGCAGTGAAGGGTGGGTTAACTATGGCTACACCTTC
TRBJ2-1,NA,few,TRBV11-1,CASSSTRPGDNEQFF,TGTGCCAGCAGCTCCACCCGACCGGGAGACAATGAGCAGTTCTTC
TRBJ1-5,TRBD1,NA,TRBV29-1,CSVITGGTGNQPQHF,TGCAGCGTCATCACAGGGGGTACAGGCAATCAGCCCCAGCATTTT
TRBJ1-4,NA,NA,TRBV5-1,CASSPRPLTNEKLFF,TGCGCCAGCAGCCCCAGGCCCTTAACTAATGAAAAACTGTTTTTT
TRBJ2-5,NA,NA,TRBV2,CASSEALPGETQYF,TGTGCCAGCAGTGAAGCGCTTCCAGGGGAGACCCAGTACTTC
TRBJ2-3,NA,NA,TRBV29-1,CSVVRGLSTDTQYF,TGCAGCGTTGTACGGGGACTCAGCACAGATACGCAGTATTTT
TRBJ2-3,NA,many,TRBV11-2,CASSLGGVSTDTQYF,TGTGCCAGCAGCTTGGGCGGGGTTAGCACAGATACGCAGTATTTT
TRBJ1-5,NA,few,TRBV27,CASSSPEVFLQHF,TGTGCCAGCAGTTCCCCCGAAGTGTTTCTCCAGCATTTT
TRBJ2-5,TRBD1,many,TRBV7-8,CASSLSTGTGQETQYF,TGTGCCAGCAGCTTATCGACCGGGACAGGTCAAGAGACCCAGTACTTC
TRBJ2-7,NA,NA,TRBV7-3,CASSLGGYNEQYF,TGTGCCAGCAGCTTAGGAGGGTATAACGAGCAGTACTTC
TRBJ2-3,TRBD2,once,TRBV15,CATSTGTSVTDTQYF,TGTGCCACCAGCACCGGGACTAGCGTCACAGATACGCAGTATTTT
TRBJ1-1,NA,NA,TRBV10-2,CASSERRNTEAFF,TGCGCCAGCAGTGAGAGGCGGAACACTGAAGCTTTCTTT
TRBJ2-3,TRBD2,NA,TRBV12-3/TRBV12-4,CASTLQTGSSGGYTDTQYF,TGTGCCAGCACCCTACAAACGGGGTCTAGCGGGGGATACACAGATACGCAGTATTTT
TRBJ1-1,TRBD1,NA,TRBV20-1,CSARDDRVATEAFF,TGCAGTGCTAGAGATGACAGGGTGGCGACTGAAGCTTTCTTT
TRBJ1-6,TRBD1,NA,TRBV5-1,CASSGTGQGDSPLHF,TGCGCCAGCAGCGGGACGGGACAGGGAGACTCACCCCTCCACTTT
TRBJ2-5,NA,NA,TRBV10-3,CAIRTEAGGETQYF,TGTGCCATCAGAACGGAGGCCGGTGGGGAGACCCAGTACTTC